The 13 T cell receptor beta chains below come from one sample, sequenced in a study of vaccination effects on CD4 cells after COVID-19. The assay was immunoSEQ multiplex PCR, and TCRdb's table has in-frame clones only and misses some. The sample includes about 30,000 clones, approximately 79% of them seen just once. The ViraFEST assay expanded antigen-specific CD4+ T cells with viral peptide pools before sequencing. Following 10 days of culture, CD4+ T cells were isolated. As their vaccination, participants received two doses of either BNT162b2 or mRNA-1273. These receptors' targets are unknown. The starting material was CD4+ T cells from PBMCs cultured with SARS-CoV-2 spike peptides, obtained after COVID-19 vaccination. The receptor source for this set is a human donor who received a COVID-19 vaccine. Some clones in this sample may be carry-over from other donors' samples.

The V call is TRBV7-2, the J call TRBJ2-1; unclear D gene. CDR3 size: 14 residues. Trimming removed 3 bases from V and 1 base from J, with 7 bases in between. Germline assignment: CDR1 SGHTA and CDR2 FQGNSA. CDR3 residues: CASSFSGSYNEQFF. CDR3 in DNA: TGTGCCAGCAGCTTCAGTGGGTCCTACAATGAGCAGTTCTTC. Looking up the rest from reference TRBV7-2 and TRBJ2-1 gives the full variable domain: GAGVSQSPSNKVTEKGKDVELRCDPISGHTALYWYRQSLGQGLEFLIYFQGNSAPDKSGLPSDRFSAERTGGSVSTLTIQRTQQEDSAVYLCASSFSGSYNEQFFGPGTRLTVL.

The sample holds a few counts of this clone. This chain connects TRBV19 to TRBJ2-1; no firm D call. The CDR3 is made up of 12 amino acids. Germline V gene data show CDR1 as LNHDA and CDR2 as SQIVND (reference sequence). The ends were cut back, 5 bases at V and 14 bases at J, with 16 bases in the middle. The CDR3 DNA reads TGTGCCAGTAGTTCCACCGCGACGGTGGAGTTCTTC. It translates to CASSSTATVEFF.

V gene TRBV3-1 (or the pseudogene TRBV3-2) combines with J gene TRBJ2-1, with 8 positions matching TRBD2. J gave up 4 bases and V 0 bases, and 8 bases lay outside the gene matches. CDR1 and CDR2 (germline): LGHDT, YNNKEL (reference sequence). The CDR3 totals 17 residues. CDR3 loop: CASSQDRFAGGYNEQFF. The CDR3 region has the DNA TGTGCCAGCAGCCAAGATCGATTTGCGGGGGGATACAATGAGCAGTTCTTC.

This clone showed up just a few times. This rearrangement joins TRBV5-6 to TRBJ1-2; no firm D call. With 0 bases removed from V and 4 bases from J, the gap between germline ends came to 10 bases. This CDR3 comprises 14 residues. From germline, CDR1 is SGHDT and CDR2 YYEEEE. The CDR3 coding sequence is TGTGCCAGCAGCTTGGGGTCTGCCGCCTATGGCTACACCTTC. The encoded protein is CASSLGSAAYGYTF.

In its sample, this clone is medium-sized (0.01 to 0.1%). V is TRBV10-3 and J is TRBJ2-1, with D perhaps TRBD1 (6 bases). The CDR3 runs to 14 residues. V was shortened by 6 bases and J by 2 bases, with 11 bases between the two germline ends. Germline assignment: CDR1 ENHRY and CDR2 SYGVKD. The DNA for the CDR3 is TGTGCCATCAGGGGGGACACCACCTACAATGAGCAGTTCTTC. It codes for CAIRGDTTYNEQFF.

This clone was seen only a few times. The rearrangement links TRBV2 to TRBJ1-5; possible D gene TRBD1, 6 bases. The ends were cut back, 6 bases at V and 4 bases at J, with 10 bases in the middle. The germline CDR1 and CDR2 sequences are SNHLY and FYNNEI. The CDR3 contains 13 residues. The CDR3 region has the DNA TGTGCCAGCAGGTCCGACAGGAATCAGCCCCAGCATTTT. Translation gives CASRSDRNQPQHF.

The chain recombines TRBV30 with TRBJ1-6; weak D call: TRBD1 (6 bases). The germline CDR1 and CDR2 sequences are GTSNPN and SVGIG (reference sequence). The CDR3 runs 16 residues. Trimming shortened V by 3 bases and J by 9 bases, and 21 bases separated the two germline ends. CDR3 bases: TGTGCCTGGAGCGGCCGGGACACGGAATACGGTTCACCCCTCCACTTT. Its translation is CAWSGRDTEYGSPLHF.

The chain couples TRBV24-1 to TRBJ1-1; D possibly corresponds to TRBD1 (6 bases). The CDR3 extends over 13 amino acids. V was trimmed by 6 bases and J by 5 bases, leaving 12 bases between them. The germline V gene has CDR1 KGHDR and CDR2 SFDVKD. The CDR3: CATSRTEGTEAFF. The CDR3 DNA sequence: TGTGCCACCAGTAGGACAGAGGGGACTGAAGCTTTCTTT.

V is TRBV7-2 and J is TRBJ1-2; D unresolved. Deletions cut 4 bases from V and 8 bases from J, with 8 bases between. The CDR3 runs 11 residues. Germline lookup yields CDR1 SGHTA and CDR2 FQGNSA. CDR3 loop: CASSSYVGYTF. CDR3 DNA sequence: TGTGCCAGCAGCTCCTATGTCGGCTACACCTTC.

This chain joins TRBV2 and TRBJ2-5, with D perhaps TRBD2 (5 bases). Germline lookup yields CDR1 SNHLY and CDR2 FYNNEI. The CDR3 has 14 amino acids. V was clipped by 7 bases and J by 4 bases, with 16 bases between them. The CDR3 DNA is TGTGCCAGCATCAACCAGAATCGGGGAGAGACCCAGTACTTC. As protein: CASINQNRGETQYF. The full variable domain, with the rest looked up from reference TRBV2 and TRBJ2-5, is EPEVTQTPSHQVTQMGQEVILRCVPISNHLYFYWYRQILGQKVEFLVSFYNNEISEKSEIFDDQFSVERPDGSNFTLKIRSTKLEDSAMYFCASINQNRGETQYFGPGTRLLVL.

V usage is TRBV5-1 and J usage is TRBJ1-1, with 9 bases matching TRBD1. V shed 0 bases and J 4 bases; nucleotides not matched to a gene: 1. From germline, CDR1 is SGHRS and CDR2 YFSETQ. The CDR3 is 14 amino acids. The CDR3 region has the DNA TGCGCCAGCAGCTTGGTGGACAGGGGCACTGAAGCTTTCTTT. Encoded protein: CASSLVDRGTEAFF. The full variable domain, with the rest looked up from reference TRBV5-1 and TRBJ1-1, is KAGVTQTPRYLIKTRGQQVTLSCSPISGHRSVSWYQQTPGQGLQFLFEYFSETQRNKGNFPGRFSGRQFSNSRSEMNVSTLELGDSALYLCASSLVDRGTEAFFGQGTRLTVV.

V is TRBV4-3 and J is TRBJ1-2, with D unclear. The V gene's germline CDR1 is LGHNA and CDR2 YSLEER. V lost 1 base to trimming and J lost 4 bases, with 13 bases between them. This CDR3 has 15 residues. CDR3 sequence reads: CASSQVPRTVYGYTF. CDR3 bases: TGCGCCAGCAGCCAAGTACCCAGGACGGTCTATGGCTACACCTTC.

Written as DNA, the CDR3 is TGTGCCAGCAGCAAAACAGACAGGGATGCGGCCGGGGAGCTGTTTTTT. Its protein is CASSKTDRDAAGELFF. This chain connects TRBV21-1 to TRBJ2-2; the D segment call TRBD1 is taken from the table without a DNA check. TRBV21-1 has pseudogene status. CDR3 length equals 16 residues.